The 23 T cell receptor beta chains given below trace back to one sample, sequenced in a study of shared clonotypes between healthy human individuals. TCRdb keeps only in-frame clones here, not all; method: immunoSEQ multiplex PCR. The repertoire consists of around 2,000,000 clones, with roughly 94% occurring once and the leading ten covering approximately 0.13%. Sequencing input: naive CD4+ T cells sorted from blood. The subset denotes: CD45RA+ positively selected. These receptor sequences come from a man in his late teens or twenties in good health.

This chain's CDR3 is CASSEAAVYNSPLHF. The DNA of the CDR3 is TGTGCCAGCAGTGAAGCGGCAGTCTATAATTCACCCCTCCACTTT. V gene TRBV6-1 combines with J gene TRBJ1-6, with D unclear. The CDR3 is 15 residues long. CDR1 MNHNS and CDR2 SASEGT come from the germline V gene. V was pared by 0 bases and J by 3 bases, with 6 bases between.

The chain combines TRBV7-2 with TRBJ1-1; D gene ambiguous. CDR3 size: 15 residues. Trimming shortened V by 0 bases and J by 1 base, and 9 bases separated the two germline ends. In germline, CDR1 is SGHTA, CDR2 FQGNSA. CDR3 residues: CASSLAVMGNTEAFF. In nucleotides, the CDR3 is TGTGCCAGCAGCTTAGCAGTGATGGGGAACACTGAAGCTTTCTTT.

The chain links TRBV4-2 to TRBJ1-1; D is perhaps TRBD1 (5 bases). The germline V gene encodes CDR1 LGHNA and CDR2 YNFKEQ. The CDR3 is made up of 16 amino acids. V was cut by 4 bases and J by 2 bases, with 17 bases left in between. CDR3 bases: TGTGCCAGCAGCCCACGAGGGACCCTCGGAAACACTGAAGCTTTCTTT. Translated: CASSPRGTLGNTEAFF.

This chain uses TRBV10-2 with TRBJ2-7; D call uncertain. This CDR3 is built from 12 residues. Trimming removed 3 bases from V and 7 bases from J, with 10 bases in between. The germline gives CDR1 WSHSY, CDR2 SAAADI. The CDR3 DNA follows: TGCGCCAGCAGTGACTCGTATCGAGAGCAGTACTTC. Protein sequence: CASSDSYREQYF.

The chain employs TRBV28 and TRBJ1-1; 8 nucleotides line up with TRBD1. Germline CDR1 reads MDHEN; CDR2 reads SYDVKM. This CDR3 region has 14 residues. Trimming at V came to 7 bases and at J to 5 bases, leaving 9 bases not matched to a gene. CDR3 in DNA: TGTGCCAGCACCAATTCAGGGGGCGAAACTGAAGCTTTCTTT. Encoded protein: CASTNSGGETEAFF.

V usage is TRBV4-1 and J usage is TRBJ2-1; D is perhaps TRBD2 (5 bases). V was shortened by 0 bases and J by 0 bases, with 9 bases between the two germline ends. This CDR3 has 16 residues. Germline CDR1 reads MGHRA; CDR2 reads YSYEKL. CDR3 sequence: CASSQDAGNSYNEQFF. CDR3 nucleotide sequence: TGCGCCAGCAGCCAAGATGCCGGGAACTCCTACAATGAGCAGTTCTTC.

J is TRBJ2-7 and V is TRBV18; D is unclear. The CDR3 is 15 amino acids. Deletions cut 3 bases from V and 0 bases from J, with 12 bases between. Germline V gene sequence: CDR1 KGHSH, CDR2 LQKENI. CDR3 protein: CASSPTSSPSYEQYF. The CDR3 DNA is TGTGCCAGCTCACCCACCAGTAGTCCCTCCTACGAGCAGTACTTC.

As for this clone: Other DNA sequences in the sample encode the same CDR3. CDR3 amino acids: CASSEALRGDTQYF. CDR3 coding DNA: TGTGCCAGCAGTGAAGCTCTCCGGGGAGATACGCAGTATTTT. The rearrangement joins TRBV6-1 to TRBJ2-3; D perhaps matches TRBD2 (5 bases). The CDR3 is 14 residues long. Germline CDR1 and CDR2: MNHNS and SASEGT. Trimming left V 0 bases short and J 5 bases short, with 9 bases between.

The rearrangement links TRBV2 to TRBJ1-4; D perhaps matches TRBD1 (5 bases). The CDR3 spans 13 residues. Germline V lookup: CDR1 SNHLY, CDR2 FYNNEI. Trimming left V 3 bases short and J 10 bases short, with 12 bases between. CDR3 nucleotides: TGTGCCAGCAGTGAGAGGGGCGTGGGAAAACTGTTTTTT. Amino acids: CASSERGVGKLFF.

The DNA of the CDR3 is TGCGCCAGCTCCGAGGGGGGCACCATCTATGGCTACACCTTC. It translates to CASSEGGTIYGYTF. J is TRBJ1-2 and V is TRBV5-1, with D perhaps matching TRBD1 (6 bases). V was clipped by 7 bases and J by 4 bases, with 17 bases between them. This CDR3 has 14 amino acids. CDR1 SGHRS and CDR2 YFSETQ come from the germline V gene.

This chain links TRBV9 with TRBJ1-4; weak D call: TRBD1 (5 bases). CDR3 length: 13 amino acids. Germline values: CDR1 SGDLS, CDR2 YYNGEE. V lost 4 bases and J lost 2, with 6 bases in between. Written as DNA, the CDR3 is TGTGCCAGCAGCCGGGGCACTAATGAAAAACTGTTTTTT. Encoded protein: CASSRGTNEKLFF.

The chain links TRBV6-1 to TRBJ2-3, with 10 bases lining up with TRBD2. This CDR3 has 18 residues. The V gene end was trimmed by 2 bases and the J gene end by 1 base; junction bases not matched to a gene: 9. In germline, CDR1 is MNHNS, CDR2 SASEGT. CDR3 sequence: CASSERAGGPWGTDTQYF. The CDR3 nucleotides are TGTGCCAGCAGTGAAAGAGCGGGAGGGCCTTGGGGCACAGATACGCAGTATTTT.

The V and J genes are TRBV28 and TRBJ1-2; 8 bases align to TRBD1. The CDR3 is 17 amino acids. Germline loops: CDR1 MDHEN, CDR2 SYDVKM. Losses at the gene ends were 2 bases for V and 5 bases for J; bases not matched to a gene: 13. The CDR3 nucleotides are TGTGCCAGCAGTTTACTGACAGGACAGGGAGAAGCTTATGGCTACACCTTC. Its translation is CASSLLTGQGEAYGYTF.

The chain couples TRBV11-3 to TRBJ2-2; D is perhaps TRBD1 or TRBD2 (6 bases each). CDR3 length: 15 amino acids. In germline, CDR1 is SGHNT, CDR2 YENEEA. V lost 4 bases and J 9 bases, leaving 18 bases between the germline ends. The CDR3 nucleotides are TGTGCCAGCAGCTCGCCGATGGAGGGGGACCGGGAGCTGTTTTTT. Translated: CASSSPMEGDRELFF.

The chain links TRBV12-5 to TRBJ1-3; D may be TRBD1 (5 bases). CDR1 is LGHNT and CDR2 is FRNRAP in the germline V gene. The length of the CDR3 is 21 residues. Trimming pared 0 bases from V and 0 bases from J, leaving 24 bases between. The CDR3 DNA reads TGTGCTAGTGGTTTGGTACAAGTCCGGGGCCTCACTCTGAACTCTGGAAACACCATATATTTT. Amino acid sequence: CASGLVQVRGLTLNSGNTIYF.

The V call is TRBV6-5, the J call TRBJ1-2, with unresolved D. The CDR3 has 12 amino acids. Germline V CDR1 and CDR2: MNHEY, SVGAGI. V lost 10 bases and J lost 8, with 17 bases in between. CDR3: CATRLGRIGYTF. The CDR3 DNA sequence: TGTGCCACCAGACTCGGGAGGATCGGCTACACCTTC.

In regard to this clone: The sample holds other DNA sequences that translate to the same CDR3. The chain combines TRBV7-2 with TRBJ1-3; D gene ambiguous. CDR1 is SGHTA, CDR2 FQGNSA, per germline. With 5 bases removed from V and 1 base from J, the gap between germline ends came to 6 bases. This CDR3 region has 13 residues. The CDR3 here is CASSPSSGNTIYF. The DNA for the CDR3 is TGTGCCAGCAGCCCCTCTTCTGGAAACACCATATATTTT.

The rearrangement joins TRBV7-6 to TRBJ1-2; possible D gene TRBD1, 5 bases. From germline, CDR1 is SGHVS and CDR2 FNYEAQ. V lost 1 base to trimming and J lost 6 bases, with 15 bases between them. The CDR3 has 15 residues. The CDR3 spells CASSLVRQFDDGYTF. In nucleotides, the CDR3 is TGTGCCAGCAGCTTAGTGAGACAGTTTGACGATGGCTACACCTTC.

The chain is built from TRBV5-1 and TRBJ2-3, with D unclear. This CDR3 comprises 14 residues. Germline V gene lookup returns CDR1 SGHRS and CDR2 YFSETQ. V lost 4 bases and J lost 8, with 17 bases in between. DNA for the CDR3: TGCGCCAGCAGCCCTGACATGTTAATCGGTACGCAGTATTTT. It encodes CASSPDMLIGTQYF.

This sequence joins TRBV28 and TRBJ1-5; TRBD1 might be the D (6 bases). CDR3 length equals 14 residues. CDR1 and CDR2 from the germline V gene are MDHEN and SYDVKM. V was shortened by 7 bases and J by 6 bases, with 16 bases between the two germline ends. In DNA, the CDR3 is TGTGCCAGCATCCAAGGGGGGTCGGGTCAGCCCCAGCATTTT. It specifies CASIQGGSGQPQHF.

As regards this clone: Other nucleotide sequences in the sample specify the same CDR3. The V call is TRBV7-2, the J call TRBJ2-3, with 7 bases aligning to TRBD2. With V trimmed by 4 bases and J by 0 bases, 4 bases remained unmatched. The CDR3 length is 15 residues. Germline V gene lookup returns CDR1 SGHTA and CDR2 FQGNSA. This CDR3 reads CASSSSGASTDTQYF. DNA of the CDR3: TGTGCCAGCAGCTCAAGCGGGGCCAGCACAGATACGCAGTATTTT.

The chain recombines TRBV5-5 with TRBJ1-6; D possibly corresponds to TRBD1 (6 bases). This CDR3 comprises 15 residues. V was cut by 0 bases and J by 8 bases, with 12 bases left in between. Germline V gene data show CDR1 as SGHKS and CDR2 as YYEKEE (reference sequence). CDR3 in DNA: TGTGCCAGCAGCTTGGGTGCAGGGGATTATTCACCCCTCCACTTT. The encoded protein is CASSLGAGDYSPLHF.

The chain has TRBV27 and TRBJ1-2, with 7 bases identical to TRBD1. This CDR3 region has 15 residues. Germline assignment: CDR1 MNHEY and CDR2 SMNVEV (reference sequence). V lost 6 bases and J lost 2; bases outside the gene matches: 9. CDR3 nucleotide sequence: TGTGCCAGCAGGGGACAGAACACAAACAACTATGGCTACACCTTC. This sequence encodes CASRGQNTNNYGYTF.